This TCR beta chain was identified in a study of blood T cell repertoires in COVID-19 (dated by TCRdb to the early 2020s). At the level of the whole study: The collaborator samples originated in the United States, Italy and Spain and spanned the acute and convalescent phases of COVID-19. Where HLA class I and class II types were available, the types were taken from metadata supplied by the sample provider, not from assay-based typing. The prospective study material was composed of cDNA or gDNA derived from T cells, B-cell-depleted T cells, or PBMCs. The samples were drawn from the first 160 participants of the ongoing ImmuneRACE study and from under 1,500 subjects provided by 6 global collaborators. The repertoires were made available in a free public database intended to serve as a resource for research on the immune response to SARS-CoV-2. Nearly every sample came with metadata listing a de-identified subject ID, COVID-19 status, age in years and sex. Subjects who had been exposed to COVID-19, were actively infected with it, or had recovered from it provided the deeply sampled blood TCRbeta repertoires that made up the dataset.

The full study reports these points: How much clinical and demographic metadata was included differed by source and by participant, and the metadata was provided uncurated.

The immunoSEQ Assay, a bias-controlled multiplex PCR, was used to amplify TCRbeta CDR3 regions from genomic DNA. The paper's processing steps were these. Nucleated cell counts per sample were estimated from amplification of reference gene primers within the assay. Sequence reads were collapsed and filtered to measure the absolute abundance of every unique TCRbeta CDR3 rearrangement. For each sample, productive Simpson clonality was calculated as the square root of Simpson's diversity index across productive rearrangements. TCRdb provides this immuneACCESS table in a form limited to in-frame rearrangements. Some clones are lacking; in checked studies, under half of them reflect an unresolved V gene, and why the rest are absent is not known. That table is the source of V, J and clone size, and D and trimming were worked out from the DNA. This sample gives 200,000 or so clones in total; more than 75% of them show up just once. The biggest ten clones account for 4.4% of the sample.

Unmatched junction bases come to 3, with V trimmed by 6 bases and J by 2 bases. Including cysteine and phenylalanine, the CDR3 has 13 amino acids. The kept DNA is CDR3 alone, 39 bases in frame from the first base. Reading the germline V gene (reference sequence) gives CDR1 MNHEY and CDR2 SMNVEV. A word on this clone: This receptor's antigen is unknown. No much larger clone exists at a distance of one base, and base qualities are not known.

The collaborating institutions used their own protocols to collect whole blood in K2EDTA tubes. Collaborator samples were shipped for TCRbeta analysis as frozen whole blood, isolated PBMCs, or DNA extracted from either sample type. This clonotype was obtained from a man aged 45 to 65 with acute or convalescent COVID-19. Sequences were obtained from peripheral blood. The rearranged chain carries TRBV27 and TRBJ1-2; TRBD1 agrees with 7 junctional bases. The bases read TGTGCCAGCAGCTCGACAGGGAACTATGGCTACACCTTC. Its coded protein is CASSSTGNYGYTF.